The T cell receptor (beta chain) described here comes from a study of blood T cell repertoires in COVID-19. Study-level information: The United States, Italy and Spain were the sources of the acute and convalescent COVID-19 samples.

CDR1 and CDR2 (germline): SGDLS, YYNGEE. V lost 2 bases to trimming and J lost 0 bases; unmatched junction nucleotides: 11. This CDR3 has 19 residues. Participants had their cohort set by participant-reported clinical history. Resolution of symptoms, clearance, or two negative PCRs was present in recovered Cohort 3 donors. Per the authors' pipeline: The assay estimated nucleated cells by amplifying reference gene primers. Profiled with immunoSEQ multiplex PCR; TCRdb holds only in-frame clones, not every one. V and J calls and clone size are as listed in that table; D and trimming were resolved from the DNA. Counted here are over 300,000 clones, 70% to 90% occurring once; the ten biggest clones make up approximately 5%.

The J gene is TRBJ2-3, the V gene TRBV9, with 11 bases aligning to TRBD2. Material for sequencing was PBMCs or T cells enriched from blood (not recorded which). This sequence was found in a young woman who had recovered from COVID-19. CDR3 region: CASSVSGLAGGTSTDTQYF. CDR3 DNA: TGTGCCAGCAGCGTGTCCGGGCTAGCGGGGGGAACTAGCACAGATACGCAGTATTTT.